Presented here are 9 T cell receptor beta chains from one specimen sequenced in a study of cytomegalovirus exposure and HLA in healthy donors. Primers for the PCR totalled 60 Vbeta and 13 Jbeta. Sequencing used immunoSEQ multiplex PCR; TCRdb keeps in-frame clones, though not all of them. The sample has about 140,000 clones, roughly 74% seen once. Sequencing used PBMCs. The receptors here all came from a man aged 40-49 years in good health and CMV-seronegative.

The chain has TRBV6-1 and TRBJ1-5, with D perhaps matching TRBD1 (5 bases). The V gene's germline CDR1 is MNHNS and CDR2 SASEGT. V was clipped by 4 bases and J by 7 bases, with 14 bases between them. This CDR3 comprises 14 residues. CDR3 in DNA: TGTGCCAGCAGTGTCGCGGGGGGGGGACAGCCCCAGCATTTT. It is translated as CASSVAGGGQPQHF.

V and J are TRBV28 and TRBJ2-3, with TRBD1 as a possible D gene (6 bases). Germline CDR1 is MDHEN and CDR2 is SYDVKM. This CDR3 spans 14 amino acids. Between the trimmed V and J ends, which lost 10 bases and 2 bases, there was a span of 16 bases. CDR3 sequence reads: CATLPRDNTDTQYF. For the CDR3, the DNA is TGTGCCACCCTCCCCCGGGACAACACAGATACGCAGTATTTT.

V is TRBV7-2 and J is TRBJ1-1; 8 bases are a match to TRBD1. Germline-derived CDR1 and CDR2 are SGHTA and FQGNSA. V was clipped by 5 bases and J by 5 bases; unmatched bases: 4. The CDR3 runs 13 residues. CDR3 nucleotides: TGTGCCAGCAGCAACAACAGGGGGACTGAAGCTTTCTTT. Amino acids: CASSNNRGTEAFF.

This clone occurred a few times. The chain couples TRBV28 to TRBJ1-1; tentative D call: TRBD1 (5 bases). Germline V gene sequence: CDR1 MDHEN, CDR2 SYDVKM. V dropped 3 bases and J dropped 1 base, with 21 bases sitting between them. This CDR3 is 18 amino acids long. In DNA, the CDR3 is TGTGCCAGCAGTTTCGGACCCCGGGGGACGGGTCGGAACACTGAAGCTTTCTTT. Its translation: CASSFGPRGTGRNTEAFF.

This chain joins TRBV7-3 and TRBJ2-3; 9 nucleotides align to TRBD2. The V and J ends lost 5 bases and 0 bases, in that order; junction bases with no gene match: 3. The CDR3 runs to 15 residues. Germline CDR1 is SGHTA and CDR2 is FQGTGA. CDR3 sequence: CASSLLAGSTDTQYF. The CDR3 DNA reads TGTGCCAGCAGCCTGCTAGCGGGGAGCACAGATACGCAGTATTTT.

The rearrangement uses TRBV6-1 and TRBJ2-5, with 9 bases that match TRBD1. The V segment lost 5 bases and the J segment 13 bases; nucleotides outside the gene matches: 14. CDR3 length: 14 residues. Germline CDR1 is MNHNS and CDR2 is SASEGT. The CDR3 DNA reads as TGTGCCAGCAGTAGTCCCGGGACAGGGTGGGTTGGGTACTTC. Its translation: CASSSPGTGWVGYF.

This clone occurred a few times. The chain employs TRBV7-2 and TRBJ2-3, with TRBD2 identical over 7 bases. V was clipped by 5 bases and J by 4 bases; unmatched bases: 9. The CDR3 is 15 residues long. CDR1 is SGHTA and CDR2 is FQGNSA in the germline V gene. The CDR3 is CASSITGLVSDTQYF. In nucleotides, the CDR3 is TGTGCCAGCAGCATCACAGGACTAGTATCAGATACGCAGTATTTT.

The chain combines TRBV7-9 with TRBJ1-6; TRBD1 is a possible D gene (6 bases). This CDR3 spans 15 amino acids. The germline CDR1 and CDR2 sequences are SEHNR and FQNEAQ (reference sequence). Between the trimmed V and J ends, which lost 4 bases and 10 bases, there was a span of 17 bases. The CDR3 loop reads CASSSGNRVESPLHF. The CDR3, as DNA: TGTGCCAGCAGCTCCGGGAACAGGGTGGAATCACCCCTCCACTTT.

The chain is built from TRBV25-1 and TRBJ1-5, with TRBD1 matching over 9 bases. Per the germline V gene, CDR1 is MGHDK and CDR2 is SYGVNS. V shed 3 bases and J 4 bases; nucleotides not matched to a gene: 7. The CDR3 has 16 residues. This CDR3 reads CASSDPGQGFNQPQHF. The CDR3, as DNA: TGTGCCAGCAGTGACCCGGGACAGGGTTTTAATCAGCCCCAGCATTTT.